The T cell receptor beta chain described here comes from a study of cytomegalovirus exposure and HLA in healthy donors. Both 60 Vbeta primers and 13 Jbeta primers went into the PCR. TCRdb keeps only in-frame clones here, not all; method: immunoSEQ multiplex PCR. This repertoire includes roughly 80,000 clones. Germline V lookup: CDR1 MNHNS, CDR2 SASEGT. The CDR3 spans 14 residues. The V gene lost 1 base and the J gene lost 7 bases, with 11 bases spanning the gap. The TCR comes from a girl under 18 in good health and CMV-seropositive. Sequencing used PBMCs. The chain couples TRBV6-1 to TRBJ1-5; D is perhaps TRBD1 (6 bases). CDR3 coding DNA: TGTGCCAGCAGTGAAGAAGGGGGATTCCAGCCCCAGCATTTT. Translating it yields CASSEEGGFQPQHF.